The clone carrying this T cell receptor (beta chain) was observed a handful of times. The antigen is unknown. Germline V gene lookup returns CDR1 SNHLY and CDR2 FYNNEI. V gave up 7 bases and J gave up 8 bases; unmatched junction bases: 14. The CDR3 spans 16 residues. In TCRdb, the RT-PCR reads were re-called with MiXCR into one record per CDR3 protein. The sample shows around 500,000 distinct CDR3 sequences, approximately 11% of them seen only once. The sample originates from a study of response to subunit inactivated influenza vaccine. Notes on the study in general: It was suggested by the authors that few new T cells are recruited by each seasonal influenza vaccination.

The sequence came from a man aged 50-60 years who received an inactivated influenza vaccine. The V call is TRBV2, the J call TRBJ1-6; 7 bases map to TRBD1. The specimen was PBMCs from blood, collected about 40 days after vaccination. The CDR3 DNA reads TGTGCCAGCAAAGAAAGGGGGCTTGATTTAGATTCACCCCTCCACTTT. Encoded protein: CASKERGLDLDSPLHF.